This T cell receptor beta chain came from a study of shared clonotypes between healthy human individuals. Study-level results: Among the subsets, naive ones generally showed larger estimated richness than memory ones. Rarefaction indicated that sorted-subset sequencing remained incomplete although depth was large. For naive CD4 cells, around 5% of clonotypes were shared across a few donors.

Genomic DNA per cell subset filled all wells of several immunoSEQ plates. Profiled with immunoSEQ multiplex PCR; TCRdb holds only in-frame clones, not every one. The table has around 79,000 clones, about 63% seen once. CDR3 length equals 13 residues. Per germline, CDR1 SGHDN and CDR2 FVKESK. With 4 bases removed from V and 9 bases from J, the gap between germline ends came to 15 bases. A remark on this clone: Its target is not known.

The sequencing sample was made of memory CD8+ T cells sorted from blood. Noted subset: CD45RO+ cells pooled with CCR7-negative TemRA cells. The V and J genes are TRBV14 and TRBJ1-1; D possibly corresponds to TRBD1 (5 bases). The clonotype comes from a man between 25 and 39 years old in good health. The CDR3 loop is CASSRIPEGKAFF. The CDR3 DNA reads TGTGCCAGCAGCCGAATCCCAGAGGGGAAAGCTTTCTTT.